There are a few counts of the clone carrying this TCR beta chain. The data were taken from a study of T cells after yellow fever vaccination. The germline CDR1 and CDR2 sequences are KGHDR and SFDVKD. J was trimmed by 7 bases and V by 6 bases; bases with no gene match: 7. The CDR3 extends over 15 amino acids. TCRdb reanalysed the 5' RACE reads using MiXCR and keeps one entry per CDR3 protein. The data show approximately 250,000 distinct CDR3 sequences, 3.6% seen once. The clonotype originates from a man younger than 35 who received the YFV17D yellow fever vaccine. Source: PBMCs, taken 15 days after the yellow fever booster vaccination. The chain employs TRBV24-1 and TRBJ2-1; 11 bases are shared with TRBD2. Here the CDR3 reads CATSSLAGGRNEQFF. The CDR3 DNA is TGTGCCACCAGTAGCCTAGCGGGGGGCCGGAATGAGCAGTTCTTC.